This is a list of T cell receptor beta chains from one sample in a study of blood T cell repertoires in COVID-19. Method: immunoSEQ multiplex PCR; TCRdb's copy keeps in-frame clones and lacks some. Of about 270,000 clones in the sample, around 93% were seen once. Material for sequencing was PBMCs or T cells enriched from blood (not recorded which). Source of these receptors: a man in his forties who had been exposed to COVID-19. CDR3s include the opening cysteine and the closing phenylalanine or tryptophan. The D gene is left open where the match is weak. Size values are once, few and many counts, or a class for expanded clones, and some rows have none.

d_gene: .
abundance: .
v_gene: TRBV19
j_gene: TRBJ1-1
CDR3aa: CASSPRREAEAFF
CDR3nt: TGTGCCAGTAGTCCCCGACGGGAGGCTGAAGCTTTCTTT

d_gene: TRBD1
abundance: .
v_gene: TRBV4-1
j_gene: TRBJ2-7
CDR3aa: CASSLTPTGYSYEQYF
CDR3nt: TGCGCCAGCAGCCTGACCCCGACAGGGTATTCTTACGAGCAGTACTTC

d_gene: .
abundance: once
v_gene: TRBV5-1
j_gene: TRBJ2-7
CDR3aa: CASSLTAGSGTYEQYF
CDR3nt: TGCGCCAGCAGCTTGACGGCGGGTTCGGGTACCTACGAGCAGTACTTC

d_gene: TRBD2
abundance: once
v_gene: TRBV7-9
j_gene: TRBJ2-3
CDR3aa: CASSQAMGLAGGTDTQYF
CDR3nt: TGTGCCAGCAGCCAAGCAATGGGACTAGCGGGAGGCACAGATACGCAGTATTTT

d_gene: .
abundance: .
v_gene: TRBV6-2/TRBV6-3
j_gene: TRBJ1-1
CDR3aa: CASSRFENTEAFF
CDR3nt: TGTGCCAGCAGTCGGTTTGAGAACACTGAAGCTTTCTTT

d_gene: .
abundance: .
v_gene: TRBV19
j_gene: TRBJ1-2
CDR3aa: CASSMVRDIANYGYTF
CDR3nt: TGTGCCAGTAGTATGGTCCGGGACATCGCTAACTATGGCTACACCTTC

d_gene: .
abundance: .
v_gene: TRBV6-2/TRBV6-3
j_gene: TRBJ1-2
CDR3aa: CASSSGLNYGYTF
CDR3nt: TGTGCCAGCAGTTCTGGACTTAACTATGGCTACACCTTC

d_gene: .
abundance: .
v_gene: TRBV5-1
j_gene: TRBJ2-1
CDR3aa: CASSRTSSDNEQFF
CDR3nt: TGCGCCAGCAGTCGGACTTCCAGTGACAATGAGCAGTTCTTC

d_gene: .
abundance: .
v_gene: TRBV24-1
j_gene: TRBJ1-2
CDR3aa: CATSDYPSTGGYTF
CDR3nt: TGTGCCACCAGTGATTACCCCTCTACAGGTGGCTACACCTTC

d_gene: .
abundance: .
v_gene: TRBV10-3
j_gene: TRBJ1-5
CDR3aa: CAISDRAANQPQHF
CDR3nt: TGTGCCATCAGTGACAGGGCGGCCAATCAGCCCCAGCATTTT

d_gene: .
abundance: once
v_gene: TRBV3-1/TRBV3-2
j_gene: TRBJ1-1
CDR3aa: CASSQGVGRRAFF
CDR3nt: TGTGCCAGCAGCCAAGGAGTAGGAAGGAGGGCTTTCTTT

d_gene: .
abundance: .
v_gene: TRBV6-6
j_gene: TRBJ2-2
CDR3aa: CASSPREAGELFF
CDR3nt: TGTGCCAGCAGCCCGAGAGAGGCCGGGGAGCTGTTTTTT

d_gene: .
abundance: .
v_gene: TRBV6-2/TRBV6-3
j_gene: TRBJ1-3
CDR3aa: CASTPPGGNTIYF
CDR3nt: TGTGCCAGCACCCCCCCCGGGGGAAACACCATATATTTT

d_gene: TRBD1
abundance: .
v_gene: TRBV28
j_gene: TRBJ1-3
CDR3aa: CASSLDRDTGNTIYF
CDR3nt: TGTGCCAGCAGTTTGGACAGGGACACTGGAAACACCATATATTTT

d_gene: .
abundance: .
v_gene: TRBV7-2
j_gene: TRBJ1-3
CDR3aa: CASSLERNTIYF
CDR3nt: TGTGCCAGCAGCTTAGAGCGAAACACCATATATTTT

d_gene: TRBD1
abundance: once
v_gene: TRBV7-9
j_gene: TRBJ1-2
CDR3aa: CASSPDRFYGYTF
CDR3nt: TGTGCCAGCAGCCCGGACAGGTTCTATGGCTACACCTTC

d_gene: TRBD1
abundance: .
v_gene: TRBV5-4
j_gene: TRBJ1-5
CDR3aa: CASSTAGGNQPQHF
CDR3nt: TGTGCCAGCAGCACCGCAGGGGGTAATCAGCCCCAGCATTTT

d_gene: .
abundance: .
v_gene: TRBV3-1/TRBV3-2
j_gene: TRBJ2-5
CDR3aa: CASSKKVPRVAETQYF
CDR3nt: TGTGCCAGCAGTAAGAAAGTCCCGAGAGTTGCAGAGACCCAGTACTTC

d_gene: .
abundance: .
v_gene: TRBV6-1
j_gene: TRBJ1-6
CDR3aa: CASSEAGGGNSPLHF
CDR3nt: TGTGCCAGCAGTGAAGCGGGCGGGGGGAATTCACCCCTCCACTTT

d_gene: TRBD2
abundance: .
v_gene: TRBV6-5
j_gene: TRBJ2-1
CDR3aa: CASSAQAGVYEQFF
CDR3nt: TGTGCCAGCAGCGCACAAGCGGGAGTGTATGAGCAGTTCTTC

d_gene: .
abundance: .
v_gene: TRBV28
j_gene: TRBJ1-2
CDR3aa: CASMVGLGDYGYTF
CDR3nt: TGTGCCAGCATGGTAGGACTTGGGGACTATGGCTACACCTTC

d_gene: .
abundance: .
v_gene: TRBV6-1
j_gene: TRBJ1-5
CDR3aa: CASSEAGTVQPQHF
CDR3nt: TGTGCCAGCAGTGAAGCGGGTACAGTTCAGCCCCAGCATTTT

d_gene: .
abundance: .
v_gene: TRBV4-1
j_gene: TRBJ1-1
CDR3aa: CASSQEGHLNTEAFF
CDR3nt: TGCGCCAGCAGCCAAGAGGGACACCTGAACACTGAAGCTTTCTTT